This T cell receptor (beta chain) was identified in a study of blood T cell repertoires in COVID-19. Clones were read by immunoSEQ multiplex PCR, and TCRdb kept only the in-frame ones, dropping some. This sample has under 170,000 clones, with about nine tenths found just once. This CDR3 has 15 amino acids. Germline V gene lookup returns CDR1 LNHDA and CDR2 SQIVND (reference sequence). V was pared by 3 bases and J by 2 bases, with 13 bases between. The chain uses TRBV19 and TRBJ1-1, with no clear D. The TCR comes from a woman in her fifties or sixties with active or convalescent COVID-19. Source material: peripheral blood. CDR3 protein: CASSISATTNTEAFF. As DNA, the CDR3 is TGTGCCAGTAGTATTTCCGCGACAACAAACACTGAAGCTTTCTTT. Together with reference TRBV19 and TRBJ1-1, the CDR3 gives the full variable domain: DGGITQSPKYLFRKEGQNVTLSCEQNLNHDAMYWYRQDPGQGLRLIYYSQIVNDFQKGDIAEGYSVSREKKESFPLTVTSAQKNPTAFYLCASSISATTNTEAFFGQGTRLTVV.